These T cell receptor beta chains were read from a single sample in a study of response to subunit inactivated influenza vaccine. TCRdb reanalysed the RT-PCR reads using MiXCR and keeps one entry per CDR3 protein. The sample lists approximately 570,000 distinct CDR3 sequences; around 8% were seen once. Here the sequenced sample was PBMCs from blood, taken approximately 25 months after vaccination. These receptors were collected from a man aged 45-69 years who received an inactivated influenza vaccine. Each CDR3 is given with its conserved first and last residue. Each record gives: V gene, J gene, clone size, D gene, CDR3 DNA, CDR3 protein. A D gene is named only where the DNA matches it firmly. Clone size appears in some rows only: once, few, many, or a class for an expanded clone.

v_gene: TRBV28
j_gene: TRBJ2-7
abundance: many
d_gene: -
CDR3nt: TGTGCCAGCAGTTCTCCCCTTTTCTCCTACGAGCAGTACTTC
CDR3aa: CASSSPLFSYEQYF

v_gene: TRBV12-3/TRBV12-4
j_gene: TRBJ2-7
abundance: -
d_gene: TRBD2
CDR3nt: TGTGCCAGCAAAACGGGGACCGGGGGGTACTACGAGCAGTACTTC
CDR3aa: CASKTGTGGYYEQYF

v_gene: TRBV20-1
j_gene: TRBJ2-1
abundance: -
d_gene: TRBD1
CDR3nt: TGCAGTGCCGACAGGGGGGGTTATGAGCAGTTCTTC
CDR3aa: CSADRGGYEQFF

v_gene: TRBV20-1
j_gene: TRBJ1-5
abundance: once
d_gene: TRBD1
CDR3nt: TGCAGTGCTAGAGGTGGACAGGAAAACTATAGCAATCAGCCCCAGCATTTT
CDR3aa: CSARGGQENYSNQPQHF

v_gene: TRBV12-3/TRBV12-4
j_gene: TRBJ2-3
abundance: few
d_gene: -
CDR3nt: TGTGCCAGCAGCCAATGGAATACGCAGTATTTT
CDR3aa: CASSQWNTQYF

v_gene: TRBV7-6
j_gene: TRBJ2-1
abundance: -
d_gene: TRBD2
CDR3nt: TGTGCCAGCAGCTCACAGACTAGCGGGAGGGCGGGGTTGTTTGAGCAGTTCTTC
CDR3aa: CASSSQTSGRAGLFEQFF

v_gene: TRBV7-9
j_gene: TRBJ1-2
abundance: many
d_gene: -
CDR3nt: TGTGCCAGCAGCCCCAACAGGGTCCCCTATGGCTACACCTTC
CDR3aa: CASSPNRVPYGYTF

v_gene: TRBV20-1
j_gene: TRBJ2-1
abundance: -
d_gene: TRBD2
CDR3nt: TGCAGTGCTGCCCTAGGGACTAGCGGGAGGAATGAGCAGTTCTTC
CDR3aa: CSAALGTSGRNEQFF

v_gene: TRBV12-3/TRBV12-4
j_gene: TRBJ1-4
abundance: -
d_gene: -
CDR3nt: TGTGCCAGCAGCAGGGACACGGGTGCAACTAATGAAAAACTGTTTTTT
CDR3aa: CASSRDTGATNEKLFF

v_gene: TRBV29-1
j_gene: TRBJ2-3
abundance: many
d_gene: -
CDR3nt: TGCAGCGTGGCGGACGGCACAGATACGCAGTATTTT
CDR3aa: CSVADGTDTQYF

v_gene: TRBV7-9
j_gene: TRBJ2-2
abundance: many
d_gene: -
CDR3nt: TGTGCCACCCGGCGCGATGCAGGGAAGAGCACCGGGGAGCTGTTTTTT
CDR3aa: CATRRDAGKSTGELFF

v_gene: TRBV7-2
j_gene: TRBJ2-7
abundance: few
d_gene: TRBD2
CDR3nt: TGTGCCAGCAGCTTATACGGCGGGGGCTACGAGCAGTACTTC
CDR3aa: CASSLYGGGYEQYF

v_gene: TRBV20-1
j_gene: TRBJ2-1
abundance: -
d_gene: -
CDR3nt: TGCAGTGCTAGCGGGATCACGGACAATGAGCAGTTCTTC
CDR3aa: CSASGITDNEQFF

v_gene: TRBV11-2
j_gene: TRBJ1-4
abundance: many
d_gene: TRBD1
CDR3nt: TGTGCCAGCAGCTGGGCAGGGGGAGGCGAAAAACTGTTTTTT
CDR3aa: CASSWAGGGEKLFF

v_gene: TRBV20-1
j_gene: TRBJ1-1
abundance: few
d_gene: -
CDR3nt: TGCAGTGCTAGAACCGGGCCGGGGGACACTGAAGCTTTCTTT
CDR3aa: CSARTGPGDTEAFF

v_gene: TRBV5-4
j_gene: TRBJ1-1
abundance: few
d_gene: -
CDR3nt: TGTGCCGTGGACAGTGGGCGTTTAACTGAAGCTTTCTTT
CDR3aa: CAVDSGRLTEAFF

v_gene: TRBV29-1
j_gene: TRBJ1-5
abundance: many
d_gene: -
CDR3nt: TGCAGCGTCTCCGGGACACCTAATCAGCCCCAGCATTTT
CDR3aa: CSVSGTPNQPQHF

v_gene: TRBV7-9
j_gene: TRBJ1-6
abundance: few
d_gene: -
CDR3nt: TGTGCCAGCAGCTTACCGAATTCACCCCTCCACTTT
CDR3aa: CASSLPNSPLHF

v_gene: TRBV6-2/TRBV6-3
j_gene: TRBJ2-3
abundance: -
d_gene: -
CDR3nt: TGTGCCAGCAGACTAGGGAGGTTGACAGATACGCAGTATTTT
CDR3aa: CASRLGRLTDTQYF

v_gene: TRBV11-2
j_gene: TRBJ1-1
abundance: few
d_gene: -
CDR3nt: TGTGCCAGCAGCTTAGTTGGGGTCACTGAAGCTTTCTTT
CDR3aa: CASSLVGVTEAFF

v_gene: TRBV14
j_gene: TRBJ2-5
abundance: many
d_gene: -
CDR3nt: TGTGCCAGCAGCCAAGATTCGGGGGGCTGGGAGACCCAGTACTTC
CDR3aa: CASSQDSGGWETQYF

v_gene: TRBV21-1
j_gene: TRBJ2-7
abundance: few
d_gene: -
CDR3nt: TGTGCCAGCAGCCAACAGAACGAATCCTACGAGCAGTACTTC
CDR3aa: CASSQQNESYEQYF